This record looks at one TCR beta chain sequence and its context. The data originate from a study of tumor-infiltrating lymphocytes in primary liver carcinoma. Across the whole study: Those enrolled were patients of both sexes, who were aged 30 to 69 years.

Germline assignment: CDR1 SGHNT and CDR2 YYREEE (reference sequence). The CDR3 sequence is 13 residues long. Trimming pared 1 base from V and 12 bases from J, leaving 17 bases between. Making TCR beta cDNA involved approximately 0.5 ug total RNA and a constant-region primer. TCR beta libraries came from three nested multiplex PCR rounds using slightly modified ARM-PCR. A C-beta reverse primer and TRBV1-TRBV30 forward primers served in each of the first two PCR rounds, at ten to eleven cycles apiece. MiXCR, run by TCRdb on the multiplex PCR reads, gives a single entry per CDR3 protein. The data contain 60,000 or so distinct CDR3 sequences, 60% to 85% of them singletons. The study co-extracted DNA and RNA from around 18-30 mg of unsorted bulk tissue. Treatment of the patients' primary liver carcinoma consisted of surgical resection. For each tumor, five separate regions were sampled.

This chain uses TRBV5-4 with TRBJ2-7, with a possible D match to TRBD1 (5 bases). The clonotype comes from a man aged 35-49 years with primary liver carcinoma and hepatitis B virus infection. Sequencing was done on a sample of liver tumor tissue from sampling region 2. Subset indicated: tumor region T2, inferior pole. The CDR3: CASSLQGFYKRYF. The CDR3 bases are TGTGCCAGCAGCTTGCAGGGTTTCTACAAGCGGTACTTC.